The following is a TCR beta chain sequence with its context. 13 Jbeta primers and 60 Vbeta primers were used for the PCR. Generated by immunoSEQ multiplex PCR, the TCRdb table keeps only in-frame clones and is missing some. Of tens of thousands of clones listed, 75% to 85% are singletons. This entry belongs to a study of cytomegalovirus exposure and HLA in healthy donors. Specimen: PBMCs. This receptor was taken from a woman in her 40s in good health and CMV-seronegative.

The CDR3 loop is CASSVASGFPYEQYF. The DNA of the CDR3 is TGTGCCAGCAGCGTAGCTTCAGGGTTCCCCTACGAGCAGTACTTC. The rearrangement uses TRBV9 and TRBJ2-7; D is possibly TRBD1 (5 bases). Germline V lookup: CDR1 SGDLS, CDR2 YYNGEE. The ends were cut back, 0 bases at V and 2 bases at J, with 12 bases in the middle. This CDR3 is 15 amino acids long.